This T cell receptor beta chain was recovered during a study of PD-1 blockade in classical Hodgkin lymphoma. Only in-frame clones appear in the TCRdb table, and some are missing; sequencing was by immunoSEQ multiplex PCR. Among more than 140,000 clones listed, 78% were seen once. The study, taken as a whole, reports: Newly diagnosed patients and complete responders had comparable diversity at baseline. Unlike CD8+ TCR diversity, which did not rise significantly by C4D1, CD4+ TCR diversity did.

Each patient's relapse followed autologous stem cell transplantation, and brentuximab vedotin exposure varied. Progressive disease, partial response or complete response was each patient's best response. Germline loops: CDR1 SGHNT, CDR2 YYREEE (reference sequence). Trimming removed 2 bases at V and 4 bases at J, with 6 bases between. The CDR3 consists of 12 residues. In its sample, this clone was seen many times. No antigen is known for it. The clonotype originates from a human donor with classical Hodgkin lymphoma. The source was peripheral blood mononuclear cells (PBMCs), collected before the second cycle of nivolumab. This chain uses TRBV5-4 with TRBJ1-2, with D possibly TRBD1 on 5 matching bases. In DNA, the CDR3 is TGTGCCAGCAGCTTCGACAGCTATGGCTACACCTTC. This sequence encodes CASSFDSYGYTF.